Shown below are 10 T cell receptor beta chains from a single sample sequenced in a study of beta chain features in type 1 diabetes listed by TCRdb under 2018. The receptor library was made with the immunoSEQ multiplex PCR assay. The High Capacity cDNA Reverse Transcription Kit was used to reverse transcribe all of the isolated RNA, meaning that expressed TCRB transcripts were what got sequenced. TCRdb's version of the immuneACCESS table is confined to in-frame rearrangements and falls short of the full clone set. An unresolved V gene accounts for under half of the shortfall where checked; the remainder is of unknown origin. This sample has 200,000 to 250,000 clones in its table, and over 8.5% of those were observed once. In total, the top ten clones hold about 0.037% of the sample. The sample taken for sequencing was naive CD4+ T cells from blood. Read against the paper, the sample's cell subset or site label means: true naive CD4+ T cells. The receptors shown here come from a woman between 18 and 29 years old in good health.

V and J are TRBV19 and TRBJ1-4, with 7 bases fitting TRBD1. Trimming took 6 bases from V and 8 from J; bases not matched to a gene: 6. The CDR3 runs to 13 residues. Germline CDR1 reads LNHDA; CDR2 reads SQIVND (reference sequence). The DNA of the CDR3 is TGTGCCAGTAGAGACAGGGTCCCCGAAAAACTGTTTTTT. Protein product: CASRDRVPEKLFF.

V gene TRBV19 combines with J gene TRBJ1-3; D is perhaps TRBD1 (5 bases). The germline V gene encodes CDR1 LNHDA and CDR2 SQIVND (reference sequence). The V and J ends lost 5 bases and 0 bases respectively, with 11 bases between them. The CDR3 is 15 amino acids. The CDR3 sequence: CASSLRDFSGNTIYF. As DNA, the CDR3 is TGTGCCAGTAGTCTCCGGGACTTCTCTGGAAACACCATATATTTT.

This clone occurred a few times. This sequence joins TRBV5-1 and TRBJ2-4; a weak D match, TRBD2 (5 bases). The CDR3 length is 16 residues. Germline CDR1 and CDR2: SGHRS and YFSETQ. V was trimmed by 4 bases and J by 0 bases, leaving 14 bases between them. This chain's CDR3 is CASSGGPRLAKNIQYF. The DNA for the CDR3 is TGCGCCAGCAGCGGAGGACCTCGGCTAGCCAAAAACATTCAGTACTTC. Using reference TRBV5-1 and TRBJ2-4 for the parts outside the CDR3, the full variable domain is KAGVTQTPRYLIKTRGQQVTLSCSPISGHRSVSWYQQTPGQGLQFLFEYFSETQRNKGNFPGRFSGRQFSNSRSEMNVSTLELGDSALYLCASSGGPRLAKNIQYFGAGTRLSVL.

This rearrangement joins TRBV2 to TRBJ1-2; 7 nucleotides align to TRBD1. This CDR3 region has 15 residues. J was trimmed by 5 bases and V by 4 bases; bases with no gene match: 10. Germline CDR1 is SNHLY and CDR2 is FYNNEI. The CDR3 loop reads CASSGGDRANYGYTF. The DNA for the CDR3 is TGTGCCAGCAGTGGGGGAGACAGGGCAAATTATGGCTACACCTTC.

This chain uses TRBV5-1 with TRBJ2-3; D remains unclear. There are 14 residues in the CDR3. V was pared by 4 bases and J by 4 bases, with 13 bases between. Germline V gene sequence: CDR1 SGHRS, CDR2 YFSETQ. CDR3 residues: CASSPPDPADTQYF. CDR3 sequence (DNA): TGCGCCAGCAGCCCCCCCGATCCGGCAGATACGCAGTATTTT.

This clone came up a few times. The chain's CDR3 is CASSLLSGVTDTQYF. The CDR3, as DNA: TGTGCCAGCAGCTTACTCTCGGGAGTGACAGATACGCAGTATTTT. The V and J genes are TRBV7-9 and TRBJ2-3, with D maybe TRBD2 (6 bases). Germline CDR1 is SEHNR and CDR2 is FQNEAQ (reference sequence). V dropped 2 bases and J dropped 3 bases, with 12 bases sitting between them. The CDR3 is 15 residues long.

Concerning this clone: Other DNA sequences in the sample encode the same CDR3. The chain carries TRBV14 and TRBJ1-6; no firm D call. Germline lookup yields CDR1 SGHDN and CDR2 FVKESK. V lost 0 bases and J lost 7, with 4 bases in between. The CDR3 runs to 13 residues. CDR3 DNA sequence: TGTGCCAGCAGCCAAGATCTAAATTCACCCCTCCACTTT. It is translated as CASSQDLNSPLHF. Variable domain in full (rest from reference TRBV14 and TRBJ1-6): EAGVTQFPSHSVIEKGQTVTLRCDPISGHDNLYWYRRVMGKEIKFLLHFVKESKQDESGMPNNRFLAERTGGTYSTLKVQPAELEDSGVYFCASSQDLNSPLHFGNGTRLTVT.

The chain has TRBV6-1 and TRBJ1-6, with a weak D call TRBD1 (6 bases). Trimming removed 2 bases from V and 9 bases from J, with 14 bases in between. The CDR3 has 15 residues. In germline, CDR1 is MNHNS, CDR2 SASEGT. CDR3 nucleotide sequence: TGTGCCAGCAGTGAACAGGTCGCAGGGGTTTCACCCCTCCACTTT. Translation gives CASSEQVAGVSPLHF.

The V gene is TRBV5-5, the J gene TRBJ1-2; TRBD1 might be the D (5 bases). Germline-derived CDR1 and CDR2 are SGHKS and YYEKEE (reference sequence). The V gene lost 1 base and the J gene lost 2 bases, with 6 bases spanning the gap. This CDR3 contains 13 residues. DNA of the CDR3: TGTGCCAGCAGCTTGTCAGGGAACTATGGCTACACCTTC. The encoded protein is CASSLSGNYGYTF. Together with reference TRBV5-5 and TRBJ1-2, the CDR3 gives the full variable domain: DAGVTQSPTHLIKTRGQQVTLRCSPISGHKSVSWYQQVLGQGPQFIFQYYEKEERGRGNFPDRFSARQFPNYSSELNVNALLLGDSALYLCASSLSGNYGYTFGSGTRLTVV.

This clone was observed a few times. The chain couples TRBV16 to TRBJ1-5; D is unclear. The CDR3 is 15 amino acids. V gave up 0 bases and J gave up 7 bases, with 13 bases separating them. Looked up from germline, CDR1 is KGHSY and CDR2 is FQNENV. The CDR3 loop reads CASSQSWRVGQPQHF. The CDR3 region has the DNA TGTGCCAGCAGCCAATCTTGGAGGGTAGGCCAGCCCCAGCATTTT.